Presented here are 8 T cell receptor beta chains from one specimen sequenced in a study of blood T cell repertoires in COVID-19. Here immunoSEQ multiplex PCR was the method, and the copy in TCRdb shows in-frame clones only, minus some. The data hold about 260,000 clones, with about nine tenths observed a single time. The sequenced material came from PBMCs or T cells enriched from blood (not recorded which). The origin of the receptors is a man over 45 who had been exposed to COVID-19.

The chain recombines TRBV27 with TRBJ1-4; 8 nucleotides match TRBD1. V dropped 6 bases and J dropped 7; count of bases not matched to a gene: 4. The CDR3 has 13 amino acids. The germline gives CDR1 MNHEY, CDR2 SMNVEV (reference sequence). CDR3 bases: TGTGCCAGCAGGTGGACAGGGAGTGAAAAACTGTTTTTT. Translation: CASRWTGSEKLFF.

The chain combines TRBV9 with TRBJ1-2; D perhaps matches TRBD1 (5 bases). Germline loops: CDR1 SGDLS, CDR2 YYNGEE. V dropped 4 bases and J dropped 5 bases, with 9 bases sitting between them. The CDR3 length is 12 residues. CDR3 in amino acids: CASSPSGYGYTF. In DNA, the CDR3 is TGTGCCAGCAGCCCCTCAGGGTATGGCTACACCTTC.

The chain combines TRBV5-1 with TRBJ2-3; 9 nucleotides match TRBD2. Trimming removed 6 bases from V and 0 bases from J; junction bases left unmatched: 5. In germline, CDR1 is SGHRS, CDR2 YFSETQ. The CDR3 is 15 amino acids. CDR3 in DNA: TGCGCCAGCATGAGCGGGGGGCCAAGCACAGATACGCAGTATTTT. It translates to CASMSGGPSTDTQYF.

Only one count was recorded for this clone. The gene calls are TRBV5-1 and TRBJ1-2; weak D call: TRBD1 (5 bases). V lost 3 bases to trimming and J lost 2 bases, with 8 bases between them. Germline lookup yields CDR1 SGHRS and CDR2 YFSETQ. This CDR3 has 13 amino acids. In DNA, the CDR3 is TGCGCCAGCAGCTCCGGGGGAAACTATGGCTACACCTTC. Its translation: CASSSGGNYGYTF.

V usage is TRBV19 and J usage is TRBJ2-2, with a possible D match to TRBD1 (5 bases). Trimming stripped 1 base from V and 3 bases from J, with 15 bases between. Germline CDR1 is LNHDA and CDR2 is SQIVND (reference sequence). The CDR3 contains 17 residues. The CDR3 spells CASSIVEAAGHTGELFF. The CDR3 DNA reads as TGTGCCAGTAGTATAGTAGAGGCGGCAGGGCACACCGGGGAGCTGTTTTTT.

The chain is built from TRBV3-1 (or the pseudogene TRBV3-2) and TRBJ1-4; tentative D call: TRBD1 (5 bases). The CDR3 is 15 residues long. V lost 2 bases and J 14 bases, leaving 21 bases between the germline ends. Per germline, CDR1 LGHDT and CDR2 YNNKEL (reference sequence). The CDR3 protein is CASSQTGRRGSGLFF. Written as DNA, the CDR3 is TGTGCCAGCAGCCAAACAGGACGTCGGGGGTCTGGTCTGTTTTTT.

CDR3 DNA sequence: TGTGCCAGCAGAGCTCGTATGACTAGAAACAATGAGCAGTTCTTC. It translates to CASRARMTRNNEQFF. The rearrangement links TRBV27 to TRBJ2-1, with D perhaps TRBD2 (6 bases). The CDR3 contains 15 residues. Germline assignment: CDR1 MNHEY and CDR2 SMNVEV (reference sequence). Trimming took 6 bases from V and 5 from J, leaving 17 bases between them.

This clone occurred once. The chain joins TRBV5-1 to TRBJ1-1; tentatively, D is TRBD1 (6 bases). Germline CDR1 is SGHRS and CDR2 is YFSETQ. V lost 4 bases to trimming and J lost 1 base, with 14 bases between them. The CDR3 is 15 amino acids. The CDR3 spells CASSLPRGGNTEAFF. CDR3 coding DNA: TGCGCCAGCAGCCTGCCCAGGGGCGGGAACACTGAAGCTTTCTTT.